This T cell receptor (beta chain) came from a study of CD8 T cells in ankylosing spondylitis. This clonotype was recorded many times. TCRdb re-called the 5' RACE reads with MiXCR, one entry per CDR3 protein. The repertoire holds under 85,000 distinct CDR3 sequences, with roughly 5.3% as singletons. There are 14 residues in the CDR3. The germline V gene has CDR1 DFQATT and CDR2 SNEGSKA (reference sequence). With V trimmed by 8 bases and J by 5 bases, 4 bases remained unmatched. Material: blood, either unsorted or a sorted T cell fraction (not recorded which). The TCR sequence derives from a male donor with ankylosing spondylitis or in good health (not recorded which). The V and J genes are TRBV20-1 and TRBJ2-1; 15 positions agree with TRBD2. CDR3 in DNA: TGCAGTAGGACTAGCGGGGGGGAAAACAATGAGCAGTTCTTC. This translates into CSRTSGGENNEQFF.